This TCR beta chain was sequenced in a study of shared clonotypes between healthy human individuals. The wider study: CD4 naive cells filled three plates per donor, CD4 memory three, CD8 naive two and CD8 memory one. Study outcomes and limitations: Clonotypes shared by all four donors outscored non-shared clonotypes in generation probability.

Trimming removed 6 bases from V and 0 bases from J, with 12 bases in between. Germline-derived CDR1 and CDR2 are LNHDA and SQIVND (reference sequence). CDR3 length equals 15 residues. Assay execution took place at the deep level. Repertoires were generated with immunoSEQ multiplex PCR, while TCRdb's copy carries only in-frame clones and drops some. The table has over a million clones, around 76% seen once. This clone was found once. Its specificity is unknown. The sequencing sample was made of memory CD4+ T cells sorted from blood. Subset noted: CD45RA-negative fraction. This receptor was obtained from a man aged 18 to 35 in good health. The rearrangement joins TRBV19 to TRBJ2-1; D perhaps matches TRBD1 (5 bases). In DNA form, the CDR3 reads TGTGCCAGTAGCTTCAGGGCCTTCTCCTACAATGAGCAGTTCTTC. Protein sequence: CASSFRAFSYNEQFF.